Below, 10 T cell receptor beta chains from the same sample are listed, as sequenced in a study of siplizumab effects on memory and regulatory T cells (dated by TCRdb to between 2018 and 2021). The library relied on the immunoSEQ multiplex PCR assay. TCRdb holds this immuneACCESS table with in-frame rearrangements only. Some clones are missing; in checked studies, unresolved V genes explain under half, and the rest has no known cause. For this sample there are 90,000 to 140,000 clones; about 92% appear just once. Of the sample, around 0.29% is held by the ten largest clones. Material for sequencing was CD4+ T cells sorted from blood. These receptors all stem from a human donor in good health.

This clone is a singleton in its sample. The V call is TRBV10-3, the J call TRBJ1-5; perhaps TRBD1 as D (6 bases). The ends were cut back, 2 bases at V and 6 bases at J, with 14 bases in the middle. CDR1 is ENHRY and CDR2 is SYGVKD in the germline V gene. This CDR3 comprises 15 residues. The CDR3 bases are TGTGCCATCAGTGAGAATACAGGGAAGGGTCAGCCCCAGCATTTT. The encoded protein is CAISENTGKGQPQHF.

The V and J genes are TRBV11-3 and TRBJ2-6; the D gene is possibly TRBD1 (5 bases). The CDR3 contains 15 residues. The germline V and J ends were trimmed by 0 bases and 3 bases, with 6 bases remaining between them. Germline CDR1 reads SGHNT; CDR2 reads YENEEA. CDR3 in DNA: TGTGCCAGCAGCTTAGAACAGGTTGGGGCCAACGTCCTGACTTTC. Translated, it gives CASSLEQVGANVLTF.

The rearrangement joins TRBV11-2 to TRBJ1-3, with D perhaps matching TRBD1 (6 bases). Germline values: CDR1 SGHAT, CDR2 FQNNGV. The germline V and J ends were trimmed by 6 bases and 0 bases, with 21 bases remaining between them. This CDR3 has 18 amino acids. The CDR3 sequence: CASRTGEGRKNSGNTIYF. The CDR3 DNA sequence: TGTGCCAGCAGGACAGGCGAGGGACGGAAAAACTCTGGAAACACCATATATTTT.

V is TRBV7-6 and J is TRBJ2-3; the match to TRBD2 covers 7 bases. Per the germline V gene, CDR1 is SGHVS and CDR2 is FNYEAQ. The CDR3 totals 12 residues. With 1 base clipped from V and 11 bases from J, the junction kept 3 bases outside the gene matches. The CDR3 DNA follows: TGTGCCAGCAGCTTAGACGGGGGGAGGCAGTATTTT. Its translation: CASSLDGGRQYF.

This clone was seen only once. The gene calls are TRBV5-4 and TRBJ2-7; D assignment may be TRBD1 or TRBD2 (5 bases each). V lost 3 bases to trimming and J lost 7 bases, with 20 bases between them. This CDR3 has 15 amino acids. Germline V lookup: CDR1 SGHNT, CDR2 YYREEE (reference sequence). CDR3 in DNA: TGTGCCAGCAGCTCCCGGGGCGAATCCAGGGATGAGCAGTACTTC. Amino acid sequence: CASSSRGESRDEQYF.

The chain has TRBV7-2 and TRBJ2-5; TRBD2 agrees at 8 bases. CDR3 length: 18 amino acids. Germline CDR1 SGHTA, CDR2 FQGNSA. With 1 base clipped from V and 5 bases from J, the junction kept 15 bases outside the gene matches. CDR3 amino acids: CASSLGGGFAGGWETQYF. The CDR3, as DNA: TGTGCCAGCAGCTTAGGAGGCGGGTTTGCGGGGGGCTGGGAGACCCAGTACTTC.

This clone showed up just once. The gene calls are TRBV29-1 and TRBJ1-3; 9 bases map to TRBD1. J lost 4 bases, V lost 6 bases, and 4 bases had no gene match. This CDR3 has 13 amino acids. CDR1 is SQVTM, CDR2 ANQGSEA, per germline. In nucleotides, the CDR3 is TGCAGCGTCGGGACAGGGACCGGAAACACCATATATTTT. This gives the protein CSVGTGTGNTIYF.

The chain uses TRBV2 and TRBJ1-3, with a possible D match to TRBD1 (5 bases). Germline V gene sequence: CDR1 SNHLY, CDR2 FYNNEI. Trimming removed 3 bases at V and 0 bases at J, with 12 bases between. CDR3 length: 16 amino acids. The CDR3 loop is CASSDGRVSSGNTIYF. The CDR3 DNA follows: TGTGCCAGCAGTGATGGCAGGGTGAGCTCTGGAAACACCATATATTTT.

The rearrangement joins TRBV2 to TRBJ2-4; 9 bases fit TRBD1. The length of the CDR3 is 13 residues. V shed 5 bases, J shed 9 bases, and the junction held 5 bases outside the gene matches. Germline CDR1 reads SNHLY; CDR2 reads FYNNEI. CDR3: CASSYRGQGIQYF. As DNA, the CDR3 is TGTGCCAGCAGTTACAGGGGGCAGGGCATTCAGTACTTC.

The chain links TRBV5-8 to TRBJ1-1; TRBD1 matches at 8 bases. Germline lookup yields CDR1 SGHTS and CDR2 YDEGEE. Trimming removed 0 bases from V and 4 bases from J; junction bases left unmatched: 5. The CDR3 extends over 15 amino acids. CDR3 bases: TGTGCCAGCAGCTTGGACAGGGGGGCCCTCACTGAAGCTTTCTTT. Amino acids: CASSLDRGALTEAFF.